The clone carrying this T cell receptor beta chain was seen more than once but under ten times. Its antigen is still unknown. CDR1 is LGHNT, CDR2 FRNRAP, per germline. J lost 11 bases, V lost 4 bases, and 7 bases had no gene match. The CDR3 is 12 residues long. These data originate in a study of OX40 agonist ivuxolimab in advanced cancers. Points from the study as a whole: Doses of 0.1 to 3.0 mg/kg were accompanied by clonal expansion of CD4+ and CD8+ blood T cells by week 6.

Generated by immunoSEQ multiplex PCR, the TCRdb table keeps only in-frame clones and is missing some. Of tens of thousands of clones listed, roughly nine tenths are singletons. The J gene is TRBJ1-1, the V gene TRBV12-5; 7 positions match TRBD1. Source: CD4+ or CD8+ T cells sorted from blood, taken in a trial of the OX40 agonist ivuxolimab. This sequence was found in an adult with an advanced solid tumor such as melanoma, head and neck, liver or kidney cancer. CDR3 sequence reads: CASGYSTGAAFF. For the CDR3, the DNA is TGTGCTAGTGGTTACTCTACAGGGGCCGCTTTCTTT. The variable domain in full, completed from reference TRBV12-5 and TRBJ1-1, reads DARVTQTPRHKVTEMGQEVTMRCQPILGHNTVFWYRQTMMQGLELLAYFRNRAPLDDSGMPKDRFSAEMPDATLATLKIQPSEPRDSAVYFCASGYSTGAAFFGQGTRLTVV.